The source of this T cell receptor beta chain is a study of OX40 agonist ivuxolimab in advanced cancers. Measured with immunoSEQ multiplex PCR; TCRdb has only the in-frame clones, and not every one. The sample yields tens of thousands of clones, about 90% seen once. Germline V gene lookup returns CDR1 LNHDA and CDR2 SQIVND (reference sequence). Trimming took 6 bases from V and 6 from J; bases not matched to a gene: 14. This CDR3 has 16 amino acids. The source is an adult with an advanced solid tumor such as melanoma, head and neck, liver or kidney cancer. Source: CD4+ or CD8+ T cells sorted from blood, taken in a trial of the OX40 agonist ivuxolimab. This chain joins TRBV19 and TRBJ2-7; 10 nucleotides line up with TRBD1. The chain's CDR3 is CASSPTRGTGASEQYF. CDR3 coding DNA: TGTGCCAGTAGCCCAACGAGGGGGACAGGGGCTTCCGAGCAGTACTTC.